This T cell receptor (beta chain) was profiled in a study of cytomegalovirus exposure and HLA in healthy donors. Study in general: Drawn from HLA-typed donors, about 85 million unique TCRs were held in an early data release. Study-wide results and limits: TCR beta chain V- and J-gene trimming was linked, in a later analysis, to a missense variant in DCLRE1C. Cytomegalovirus association was listed for 150 to 200 TCR beta chains.

Concerning this clone itself: The antigen is not known.

PCR primers comprised 60 Vbeta and 13 Jbeta primers. The method was immunoSEQ multiplex PCR; TCRdb's version includes in-frame clones alone and lacks a portion of them. The sample gives over 150,000 clones, around 79% of which show up once; roughly 7.5% is in the top ten. Sequenced input: PBMCs. The clonotype was recovered from a male donor in good health and CMV-seropositive.

CDR3 protein: CASSQDRGTGGREQYF. The CDR3 bases are TGCGCCAGCAGCCAAGACAGGGGGACAGGGGGCCGGGAGCAGTACTTC. This chain joins TRBV4-3 and TRBJ2-7, with TRBD1 matching 12 bases. The CDR3 extends over 16 amino acids. The germline V gene has CDR1 LGHNA and CDR2 YSLEER. J gave up 7 bases and V 0 bases, and 7 bases lay outside the gene matches.